The sequence of this TCR beta chain was determined in a study of cytomegalovirus exposure and HLA in healthy donors. Points from the study as a whole: It was only CMV serostatus that was available as immune exposure information.

With respect to this clone: Its antigen is undetermined. The same CDR3 arises from other DNA sequences in this sample as well.

Germline CDR1 reads SGHTA; CDR2 reads FQGTGA. The V end lost 1 base, the J end lost 8 bases, and 8 bases lay between the germline ends. CDR3 length: 13 residues. PCR employed 60 Vbeta and 13 Jbeta primers. Libraries were prepared by immunoSEQ multiplex PCR; TCRdb keeps only in-frame clonotypes and omits some of them. The data contain 75,000 to 90,000 clones, roughly 85% of them seen just once; the ten biggest clones take up less than 8%. This chain connects TRBV7-3 to TRBJ2-2, with a tentative D call TRBD2 (6 bases). The clonotype comes from a man between 40 and 49 years old in good health and CMV-seropositive. The sample consisted of PBMCs. CDR3 nucleotide sequence: TGTGCCAGCAGCTTAAGCGGGGCTGGGGAGCTGTTTTTT. Protein sequence: CASSLSGAGELFF.